Reported below is one T cell receptor (beta chain). Repertoires were generated with immunoSEQ multiplex PCR, while TCRdb's copy carries only in-frame clones and drops some. The sample contains roughly 200,000 clones, 65% to 85% of which appear only once. This sample is part of a study of blood T cell repertoires in COVID-19. Overall study context: The United States, Italy and Spain provided the acute and convalescent COVID-19 samples.

V shed 8 bases and J 6 bases; nucleotides not matched to a gene: 4. The CDR3 runs 13 residues. Germline V CDR1 and CDR2: SNHLY, FYNNEI. The rearrangement uses TRBV2 and TRBJ1-5, with 10 bases aligning to TRBD1. The TCR was taken from a woman aged 30 to 39 with COVID-19, enrolled during active disease. Material: peripheral blood. The CDR3 nucleotides are TGTGCCAGCTCAAGACAGGGGGCTCAGCCCCAGCATTTT. It codes for CASSRQGAQPQHF.